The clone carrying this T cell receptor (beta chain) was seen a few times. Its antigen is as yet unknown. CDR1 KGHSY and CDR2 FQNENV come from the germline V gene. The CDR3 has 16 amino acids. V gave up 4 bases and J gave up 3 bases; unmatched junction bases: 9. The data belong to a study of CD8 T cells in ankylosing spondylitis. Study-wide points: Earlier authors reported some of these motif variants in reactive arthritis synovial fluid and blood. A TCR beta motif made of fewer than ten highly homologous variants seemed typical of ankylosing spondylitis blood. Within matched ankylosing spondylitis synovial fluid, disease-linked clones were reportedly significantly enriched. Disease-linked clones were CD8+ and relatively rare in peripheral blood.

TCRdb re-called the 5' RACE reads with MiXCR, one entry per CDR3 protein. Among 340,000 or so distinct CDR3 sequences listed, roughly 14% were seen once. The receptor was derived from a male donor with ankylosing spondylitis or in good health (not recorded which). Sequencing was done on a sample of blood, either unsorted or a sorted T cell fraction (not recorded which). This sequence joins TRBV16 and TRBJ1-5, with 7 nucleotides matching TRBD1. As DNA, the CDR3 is TGTGCCAGCAGCCGCTCCTCGACAGGGTACAATCAGCCCCAGCATTTT. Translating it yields CASSRSSTGYNQPQHF.